The rows below give T cell receptor beta chains drawn from one sample of a study of cytomegalovirus exposure and HLA in healthy donors. The assay was immunoSEQ multiplex PCR, and TCRdb's table has in-frame clones only and misses some. This table holds over 150,000 clones, 65% to 70% found once. The sample consisted of PBMCs. These TCRs come from a woman younger than 30 in good health and CMV-seropositive. CDR3s include the opening cysteine and the closing phenylalanine or tryptophan. A D gene is named only where the DNA matches it firmly. The size field is filled for only some rows; it gives once, few, many or a size class.

CDR3aa	d_gene	abundance	v_gene	j_gene
CASSFQDRPFTDTQYF	-	few	TRBV7-9	TRBJ2-3
CASSYSTAMGSSPLHF	-	-	TRBV6-5	TRBJ1-6
CASSLGGSTPETQYF	-	-	TRBV5-1	TRBJ2-5
CASTVGGGTEAFF	-	-	TRBV5-1	TRBJ1-1
CASSDRATLRNTEAFF	TRBD1	-	TRBV19	TRBJ1-1
CASSFRTGGDSGYTF	TRBD1	-	TRBV5-4	TRBJ1-2
CASSIYTQGSYEQYF	-	-	TRBV19	TRBJ2-7
CASSLGGQGYTEAFF	TRBD1	-	TRBV5-4	TRBJ1-1
CASSLGQAVNTEAFF	-	-	TRBV5-6	TRBJ1-1
CASSGLAGRTDTQYF	TRBD2	-	TRBV6-1	TRBJ2-3
CASSRGLTTNEKLFF	-	-	TRBV6-5	TRBJ1-4
CASSPGTSGGFYPDTQYF	TRBD2	few	TRBV7-9	TRBJ2-3
CASSFLPVGANYEQYF	-	-	TRBV28	TRBJ2-7
CASSQSRWGANVLTF	-	-	TRBV4-3	TRBJ2-6
CASSLGQNLNIQYF	-	-	TRBV27	TRBJ2-4
CASSVRESMYEQYF	TRBD2	-	TRBV9	TRBJ2-7
CASSSRLGQGSYEQYF	TRBD1	-	TRBV6-5	-
CASSRAGTSSEQYF	TRBD2	-	TRBV5-1	-
CASSLDGTGSTNYGYTF	-	few	TRBV11-2	TRBJ1-2
CASSEPLIYEFSNQPQHF	-	-	TRBV6-1	TRBJ1-5
CASRHLAGTDTQYF	TRBD2	once	TRBV6-1	TRBJ2-3
CASSGTSVVVQPQHF	-	-	TRBV2	TRBJ1-5
CASSLTLSSYEQYF	-	few	TRBV11-2	TRBJ2-7
CASSQSQLNTEAFF	-	-	TRBV13	TRBJ1-1
CASSPGTGVYNEQFF	TRBD1	-	TRBV4-1	TRBJ2-1
CASSPPEGGTGELFF	-	-	TRBV18	TRBJ2-2
CASSQDPGNEQFF	-	-	TRBV14	TRBJ2-1
CASSVDRGTEAFF	TRBD1	-	TRBV6-4	TRBJ1-1
CASSLVRSYEQYF	-	-	TRBV7-9	-
CASSPTYRARLFF	-	-	TRBV28	TRBJ1-4
CSVGTSGSLVETQYF	TRBD2	-	TRBV29-1	TRBJ2-5
CSVRTHTYEQYF	-	few	TRBV29-1	TRBJ2-7
CAWRWTGRSNYGYTF	TRBD1	-	TRBV30	TRBJ1-2
CASSYYGVGRAYGYTF	-	-	TRBV6-5	TRBJ1-2
CASWQPGQGDKQYF	TRBD1	-	TRBV19	TRBJ2-7
CASSLGQYEQYF	-	-	TRBV2	TRBJ2-7
CASSLFGTPSTDTQYF	-	-	TRBV7-2	TRBJ2-3
CASVGVLYNEQFF	-	-	TRBV11-2	TRBJ2-1
CASSYLTGGGTEAFF	TRBD1	-	TRBV6-5	TRBJ1-1
CASSLTSGDLHTGELFF	TRBD2	-	TRBV28	TRBJ2-2
CASSADRVGYTF	TRBD1	-	TRBV19	TRBJ1-2
CASSSLGVYGYTF	-	-	TRBV6-6	TRBJ1-2
CASSRGEGTEAFF	-	-	TRBV6-6	TRBJ1-1
CASSSDTPNEQYF	-	-	TRBV7-9	-
CASSQDGSSGANVLTF	-	-	TRBV4-3	TRBJ2-6
CASSSGTANTEAFF	TRBD1	-	TRBV27	TRBJ1-1
CASSLTANYGYTF	-	-	TRBV27	TRBJ1-2
CASRPADTNVETQYF	-	-	TRBV28	TRBJ2-5
CASSSGQGSVDEQFF	TRBD1	-	TRBV11-2	TRBJ2-1
CASSLAQVTVNTEAFF	-	-	TRBV5-1	TRBJ1-1
CASSVIPGGANTGELFF	TRBD2	-	TRBV6-4	TRBJ2-2
CASSFGQNTGELFF	-	-	TRBV11-2	TRBJ2-2
CRGRWNTEAFF	-	-	TRBV20-1	TRBJ1-1
CASSPAAFIRGYEQYF	-	-	TRBV4-1	TRBJ2-7